This T cell receptor beta chain was sequenced during a study of radiotherapy plus CTLA-4 blockade in lung cancer. Background on the study: In about 20% of patients, objective responses were seen; around 34% had disease control. Study-level findings and limits: There was expansion of tumor-derived TCR clones in blood after radiotherapy plus ipilimumab.

Concerning this clone itself: The antigen is unknown.

TCRdb's table, derived via immunoSEQ multiplex PCR, lists solely in-frame clones and lacks some. The repertoire holds approximately 33,000 clones, with roughly 80% as singletons. The CDR3 covers 18 residues. Germline CDR1 MNHEY, CDR2 SMNVEV (reference sequence). The junction had 13 bases not matched to a gene; V was cut back by 1 base and J by 4 bases. The origin of this receptor is a human donor with non-small cell lung cancer who had stable disease on radiotherapy plus ipilimumab. The sequenced sample was peripheral blood, obtained from a patient treated with radiotherapy plus ipilimumab. V and J are TRBV27 and TRBJ1-2; 9 positions agree with TRBD1. The CDR3 DNA sequence: TGTGCCAGCAGTTTATACGGGACAGGGCTCCCTGGAGGCTATGGCTACACCTTC. Translated: CASSLYGTGLPGGYGYTF.